The 15 T cell receptor beta chains listed next were all sequenced from one sample in a study of blood T cells in healthy people across ages. The second PCR ran roughly 6 to 11 cycles with a sample-barcoded 5' primer and J-beta primers. TCRdb itself ran the 5' RACE reads through MiXCR, one entry per CDR3 protein. The sample shows 1.5 million to 2 million distinct CDR3 sequences, less than 50% of them seen only once. Sequencing was done on a sample of blood. These receptors came from a woman aged 40 to 55 in good health.

The chain links TRBV5-5 to TRBJ2-4; possibly TRBD1 or TRBD2 for D (5 bases each). Looked up from germline, CDR1 is SGHKS and CDR2 is YYEKEE (reference sequence). The V end was cut by 3 bases, the J end by 1 base, with 11 bases between. This CDR3 has 15 residues. The CDR3 DNA reads TGTGCCAGCAGCTCGGTTGGGGGTGCCAAAAACATTCAGTACTTC. The encoded protein is CASSSVGGAKNIQYF.

There are many counts of this clonotype. J is TRBJ2-3 and V is TRBV7-9; TRBD2 might be the D (5 bases). The CDR3 totals 14 residues. The germline V gene has CDR1 SEHNR and CDR2 FQNEAQ (reference sequence). Trimming took 5 bases from V and 2 from J, leaving 11 bases between them. The CDR3 is CASSPSLVTDTQYF. CDR3 DNA sequence: TGTGCCAGCAGCCCTAGCCTAGTCACAGATACGCAGTATTTT.

The rearrangement uses TRBV7-2 and TRBJ2-7; unclear D gene. In germline, CDR1 is SGHTA, CDR2 FQGNSA. V dropped 3 bases and J dropped 4 bases, with 10 bases sitting between them. The CDR3 sequence is 13 residues long. The CDR3 region is CASSFDTAYEQYF. DNA for the CDR3: TGTGCCAGCAGCTTCGACACCGCTTACGAGCAGTACTTC.

This chain joins TRBV6-1 and TRBJ1-2; D is unclear. The V gene's germline CDR1 is MNHNS and CDR2 SASEGT. With 1 base removed from V and 5 bases from J, the gap between germline ends came to 8 bases. This CDR3 comprises 13 residues. CDR3 loop: CASSEGGAYGYTF. The CDR3 nucleotides are TGTGCCAGCAGTGAAGGGGGAGCATATGGCTACACCTTC.

This clonotype was counted a few times. The V and J genes are TRBV27 and TRBJ2-1, with D possibly TRBD1 on 5 matching bases. With 3 bases removed from V and 7 bases from J, the gap between germline ends came to 13 bases. In germline, CDR1 is MNHEY, CDR2 SMNVEV (reference sequence). This CDR3 contains 14 residues. CDR3 residues: CASSFHRGLNEQFF. CDR3 in DNA: TGTGCCAGCAGTTTCCATAGGGGTTTGAATGAGCAGTTCTTC.

The chain recombines TRBV7-9 with TRBJ1-5; no firm D call. CDR3 length: 14 amino acids. CDR1 is SEHNR and CDR2 is FQNEAQ in the germline V gene (reference sequence). V lost 2 bases to trimming and J lost 3 bases, with 8 bases between them. The CDR3 nucleotides are TGTGCCAGCAGCTTAAACGGGTACAATCAGCCCCAGCATTTT. Protein product: CASSLNGYNQPQHF.

J is TRBJ1-1 and V is TRBV7-3, with D unresolved. V was pared by 0 bases and J by 5 bases, with 13 bases between. The CDR3 length is 15 residues. The germline V gene has CDR1 SGHTA and CDR2 FQGTGA. Here the CDR3 reads CASSLTSRLSTEAFF. The CDR3, as DNA: TGTGCCAGCAGCTTAACGTCCCGCCTTAGTACTGAAGCTTTCTTT.

This clonotype was seen more than once but under ten times. The chain links TRBV7-6 to TRBJ2-3; no clear D gene. The CDR3 is made up of 12 amino acids. Trimming stripped 2 bases from V and 7 bases from J, with 7 bases between. Germline V lookup: CDR1 SGHVS, CDR2 FNYEAQ. In nucleotides, the CDR3 is TGTGCCAGCAGCTTATCATCGTATACGCAGTATTTT. It encodes CASSLSSYTQYF. Variable domain in full (rest from reference TRBV7-6 and TRBJ2-3): GAGVSQSPRYKVTKRGQDVALRCDPISGHVSLYWYRQALGQGPEFLTYFNYEAQQDKSGLPNDRFSAERPEGSISTLTIQRTEQRDSAMYRCASSLSSYTQYFGPGTRLTVL.

The V gene is TRBV7-9, the J gene TRBJ2-1; the match to TRBD2 covers 8 bases. The germline CDR1 and CDR2 sequences are SEHNR and FQNEAQ (reference sequence). This CDR3 has 15 residues. Trimming at V came to 4 bases and at J to 9 bases, leaving 11 bases not matched to a gene. The chain's CDR3 is CASSYPAGGEVEQFF. The CDR3 DNA is TGTGCCAGCAGCTACCCGGCCGGGGGGGAGGTTGAGCAGTTCTTC.

The chain employs TRBV20-1 and TRBJ2-3; 7 bases agree with TRBD1. This CDR3 spans 14 amino acids. Trimming at V came to 5 bases and at J to 6 bases, leaving 11 bases not matched to a gene. Germline V gene sequence: CDR1 DFQATT, CDR2 SNEGSKA (reference sequence). The CDR3 nucleotides read TGCAGTGCTTCAGGGAAAACGGACAGGGATACGCAGTATTTT. Amino acids: CSASGKTDRDTQYF.

V gene TRBV27 combines with J gene TRBJ2-3; 15 nucleotides align to TRBD2. Germline-derived CDR1 and CDR2 are MNHEY and SMNVEV (reference sequence). With V trimmed by 1 base and J by 10 bases, 9 bases remained unmatched. The CDR3 has 17 residues. CDR3: CASSLYRGLAGGRAQYF. CDR3 DNA sequence: TGTGCCAGCAGTTTATATAGGGGACTAGCGGGGGGACGAGCGCAGTATTTT.

The chain recombines TRBV21-1 with TRBJ2-7; TRBD1 is the table's D call, not checked against the DNA. The J call may not be correct, given that the DNA end is closer to TRBJ2-4. TRBV21-1 is shown as a pseudogene. The CDR3 is 21 residues long. The CDR3 here is CASSKEVARAYGEGGRNIQYF. CDR3 DNA sequence: TGTGCCAGCAGCAAAGAAGTAGCGCGGGCCTACGGGGAAGGGGGGAGGAACATTCAGTACTTC.

The V and J genes are TRBV20-1 and TRBJ2-5, with D possibly being TRBD1 or TRBD2 (5 bases each). V was shortened by 6 bases and J by 11 bases, with 16 bases between the two germline ends. The CDR3 is 11 residues long. Germline lookup yields CDR1 DFQATT and CDR2 SNEGSKA (reference sequence). In nucleotides, the CDR3 is TGCAGTGCCGCGAGGGGTAGTGGGCAGTACTTC. This gives the protein CSAARGSGQYF.

The table lists this clonotype with a few counts. The genes are TRBV6-6 and TRBJ1-6; D remains ambiguous. Germline CDR1 and CDR2: MNHNY and SVGAGI (reference sequence). Trimming cost V 10 bases and J 0 bases, with 16 bases left between them. The CDR3 has 16 amino acids. CDR3 DNA: TGTGCCACCCGTTTTTGGTCGATCTCCTATAATTCACCCCTCCACTTT. Protein product: CATRFWSISYNSPLHF.

This clonotype has a handful of counts. The V gene is TRBV20-1, the J gene TRBJ2-3, with D unclear. The CDR3 spans 16 residues. V shed 0 bases and J shed 1 base, with 14 bases lying between them. The germline gives CDR1 DFQATT, CDR2 SNEGSKA (reference sequence). DNA for the CDR3: TGCAGTGCTAGAGATGGTTCTGGGCAGGGCACAGATACGCAGTATTTT. Translating it yields CSARDGSGQGTDTQYF.